A single sample gave rise to the 18 T cell receptor beta chains below, sequenced in a study of beta chain features in type 1 diabetes. cDNA synthesis used the whole RNA isolate, giving expressed TCRB sequences. The assay was immunoSEQ multiplex PCR, and TCRdb's table has in-frame clones only and misses some. The sample carries 350,000 to 450,000 clones, about 15% recorded once. Sequencing was done on a sample of naive CD4+ T cells from blood. Receptors were obtained from a young woman in good health.

V usage is TRBV28 and J usage is TRBJ1-4; tentative D call: TRBD1 (5 bases). This CDR3 has 12 residues. Per the germline V gene, CDR1 is MDHEN and CDR2 is SYDVKM. V lost 7 bases and J lost 5, with 8 bases in between. The CDR3 nucleotides read TGTGCCAGCAAAGCAGGGAATGAAAAACTGTTTTTT. This sequence encodes CASKAGNEKLFF.

This clone was detected only a few times. This CDR3 is also generated by other DNA sequences in the sample. The gene calls are TRBV7-2 and TRBJ2-3, with 11 bases fitting TRBD2. The CDR3 sequence is 16 residues long. The germline CDR1 and CDR2 sequences are SGHTA and FQGNSA. After removal of 5 bases from V and 0 bases from J, the junction contained 4 bases not matched to a gene. The CDR3 region is CASSPRLAGSTDTQYF. Written as DNA, the CDR3 is TGTGCCAGCAGCCCCAGACTAGCGGGAAGCACAGATACGCAGTATTTT.

The J gene is TRBJ1-1, the V gene TRBV30; D not resolved. The CDR3 is made up of 10 amino acids. Germline loops: CDR1 GTSNPN, CDR2 SVGIG (reference sequence). Trimming stripped 2 bases from V and 5 bases from J, with 3 bases between. CDR3 amino acids: CAWSTTEAFF. CDR3 sequence (DNA): TGTGCCTGGAGTACAACTGAAGCTTTCTTT.

This clone was observed a few times. The CDR3 reads CASSGTGYQPQHF. The CDR3 DNA reads TGTGCCAGTTCCGGGACAGGGTATCAGCCCCAGCATTTT. The chain links TRBV2 to TRBJ1-5, with TRBD1 identical over 9 bases. Trimming cost V 9 bases and J 5 bases; bases outside gene matches: 5. The germline gives CDR1 SNHLY, CDR2 FYNNEI. The CDR3 is made up of 13 amino acids.

This clone was picked up a small number of times. At the DNA level, this CDR3 is encoded by other sequences in the same sample as well. The rearrangement links TRBV7-2 to TRBJ1-5, with 7 positions matching TRBD1. Trimming at V came to 3 bases and at J to 4 bases, leaving 0 bases not matched to a gene. This CDR3 is 13 amino acids long. CDR1 and CDR2 (germline): SGHTA, FQGNSA. Here the CDR3 DNA reads TGTGCCAGCAGCTTGACAGGGAATCAGCCCCAGCATTTT. Translating gives CASSLTGNQPQHF.

This rearrangement joins TRBV2 to TRBJ2-2, with TRBD1 as a possible D gene (5 bases). CDR1 is SNHLY, CDR2 FYNNEI, per germline. V dropped 3 bases and J dropped 6 bases, with 11 bases sitting between them. This CDR3 is built from 14 residues. CDR3 residues: CASSDLQGSGELFF. The CDR3 DNA follows: TGTGCCAGCAGTGATTTGCAGGGCTCCGGGGAGCTGTTTTTT.

This clone was seen more than once but under ten times. This chain uses TRBV7-3 with TRBJ2-7; TRBD2 matches 9 bases. Trimming at V came to 2 bases and at J to 7 bases, leaving 6 bases not matched to a gene. CDR3 length equals 14 residues. Germline V CDR1 and CDR2: SGHTA, FQGTGA. The CDR3 nucleotides read TGTGCCAGCAGCTTACTAGCGGGAACACAGGAGCAGTACTTC. This translates into CASSLLAGTQEQYF. The variable domain in full, completed from reference TRBV7-3 and TRBJ2-7, reads GAGVSQTPSNKVTEKGKYVELRCDPISGHTALYWYRQSLGQGPEFLIYFQGTGAADDSGLPNDRFFAVRPEGSVSTLKIQRTERGDSAVYLCASSLLAGTQEQYFGPGTRLTVT.

This clone was counted a few times. The gene calls are TRBV9 and TRBJ2-7; 8 nucleotides match TRBD1. The ends lost 4 bases at V and 3 bases at J; junction bases unmatched: 6. Germline V CDR1 and CDR2: SGDLS, YYNGEE. The CDR3 has 14 amino acids. Here the CDR3 reads CASSPRGQGYEQYF. CDR3 DNA: TGTGCCAGCAGCCCGAGAGGACAGGGCTACGAGCAGTACTTC.

This clone has just a few counts. The chain has TRBV30 and TRBJ2-3; D perhaps matches TRBD2 (6 bases). Between the trimmed V and J ends, which lost 2 bases and 0 bases, there was a span of 12 bases. Germline CDR1 and CDR2: GTSNPN and SVGIG (reference sequence). This CDR3 has 15 residues. CDR3 DNA sequence: TGTGCCTGGAGTAGTAGCGGACTAAGCACAGATACGCAGTATTTT. Residues: CAWSSSGLSTDTQYF.

This clone was observed a handful of times. The rearrangement links TRBV18 to TRBJ2-2; D perhaps matches TRBD1 (5 bases). The germline gives CDR1 KGHSH, CDR2 LQKENI. The CDR3 contains 16 residues. Trimming took off 4 bases at V and 1 base at J, with 13 bases between the two ends. CDR3 loop: CASSQNQGQNTGELFF. Written as DNA, the CDR3 is TGTGCCAGCTCACAAAATCAAGGACAGAACACCGGGGAGCTGTTTTTT.

This clone has only a few counts. The chain links TRBV11-2 to TRBJ2-6; possible D gene TRBD1, 6 bases. Germline V gives CDR1 SGHAT, CDR2 FQNNGV. The CDR3 sequence is 16 residues long. V was pared by 3 bases and J by 2 bases, with 11 bases between. This chain's CDR3 is CASSFAAGAGANVLTF. The CDR3 DNA follows: TGTGCCAGCAGCTTCGCTGCAGGGGCTGGGGCCAACGTCCTGACTTTC.

This clone was detected a few times. This rearrangement joins TRBV29-1 to TRBJ1-1; tentative D call: TRBD1 (5 bases). Trimming removed 5 bases from V and 0 bases from J, with 13 bases in between. This CDR3 has 14 residues. Germline V lookup: CDR1 SQVTM, CDR2 ANQGSEA. CDR3 loop: CSVRGLVLNTEAFF. CDR3 bases: TGCAGCGTTAGGGGTTTGGTGCTGAACACTGAAGCTTTCTTT.

This clone was recorded a few times. The chain uses TRBV29-1 and TRBJ2-7, with 7 bases that match TRBD1. With 4 bases clipped from V and 3 bases from J, the junction kept 3 bases outside the gene matches. Germline values: CDR1 SQVTM, CDR2 ANQGSEA. CDR3 size: 12 residues. The CDR3 nucleotides read TGCAGCGTTGGGACAGGTTTCTACGAGCAGTACTTC. It encodes CSVGTGFYEQYF.

The chain employs TRBV2 and TRBJ2-2, with no clear D. Germline V CDR1 and CDR2: SNHLY, FYNNEI. V lost 1 base to trimming and J lost 7 bases, with 7 bases between them. The length of the CDR3 is 13 residues. For the CDR3, the DNA is TGTGCCAGCAGTGAAGTGGGCCTCGGGGAGCTGTTTTTT. It translates to CASSEVGLGELFF.

The CDR3 reads CASSLFPGQENYEQYF. The DNA of the CDR3 is TGCGCCAGCAGCTTGTTTCCGGGACAGGAAAACTACGAGCAGTACTTC. The V gene is TRBV5-1, the J gene TRBJ2-7, with 8 bases matching TRBD1. With 1 base clipped from V and 3 bases from J, the junction kept 9 bases outside the gene matches. The CDR3 is 16 residues long. Germline V gene sequence: CDR1 SGHRS, CDR2 YFSETQ.

This clone was seen a handful of times. The chain joins TRBV29-1 to TRBJ2-1; TRBD2 matches at 8 bases. The CDR3 is 14 residues long. Germline V CDR1 and CDR2: SQVTM, ANQGSEA. Germline trimming cut 7 bases from V and 3 bases from J; bases unmatched to any gene: 8. CDR3 in amino acids: CSATTSEIYNEQFF. The CDR3 nucleotides read TGCAGCGCCACGACTAGCGAAATCTACAATGAGCAGTTCTTC.

V and J are TRBV5-1 and TRBJ1-3, with TRBD1 as a possible D gene (6 bases). CDR1 is SGHRS and CDR2 is YFSETQ in the germline V gene. V lost 3 bases to trimming and J lost 2 bases, with 9 bases between them. This CDR3 has 14 amino acids. DNA for the CDR3: TGCGCCAGCAGCTCCGGGGGGCCTGGAAACACCATATATTTT. It specifies CASSSGGPGNTIYF.

The chain couples TRBV30 to TRBJ2-1; possibly TRBD2 for D (6 bases). The CDR3 loop spans 15 amino acids. Germline values: CDR1 GTSNPN, CDR2 SVGIG (reference sequence). Between the trimmed V and J ends, which lost 3 bases and 4 bases, there was a span of 16 bases. CDR3: CAWRGGRSSYNEQFF. Here the CDR3 DNA reads TGTGCCTGGAGAGGAGGGAGATCCTCTTACAATGAGCAGTTCTTC.